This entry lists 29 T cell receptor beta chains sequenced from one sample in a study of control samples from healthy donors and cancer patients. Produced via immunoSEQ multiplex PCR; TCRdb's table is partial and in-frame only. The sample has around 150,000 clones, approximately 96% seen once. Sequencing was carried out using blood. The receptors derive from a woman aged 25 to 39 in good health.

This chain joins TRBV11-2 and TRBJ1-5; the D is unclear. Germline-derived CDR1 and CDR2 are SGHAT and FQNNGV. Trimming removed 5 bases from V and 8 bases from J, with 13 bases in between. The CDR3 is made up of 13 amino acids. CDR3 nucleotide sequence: TGTGCCAGCAGCGCGGGTCCCGGGAAGCCCCAGCATTTT. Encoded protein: CASSAGPGKPQHF.

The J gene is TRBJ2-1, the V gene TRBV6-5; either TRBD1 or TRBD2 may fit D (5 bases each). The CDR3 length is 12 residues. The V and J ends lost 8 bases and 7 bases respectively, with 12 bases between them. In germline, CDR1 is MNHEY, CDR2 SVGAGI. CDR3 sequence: CASRNGGNEQFF. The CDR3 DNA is TGTGCCAGCCGGAATGGGGGTAATGAGCAGTTCTTC.

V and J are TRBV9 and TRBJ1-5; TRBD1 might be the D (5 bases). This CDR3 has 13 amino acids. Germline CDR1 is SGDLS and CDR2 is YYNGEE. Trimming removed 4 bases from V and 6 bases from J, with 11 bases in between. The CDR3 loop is CASSQGVSQPQHF. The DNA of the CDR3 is TGTGCCAGCAGCCAGGGCGTCAGTCAGCCCCAGCATTTT.

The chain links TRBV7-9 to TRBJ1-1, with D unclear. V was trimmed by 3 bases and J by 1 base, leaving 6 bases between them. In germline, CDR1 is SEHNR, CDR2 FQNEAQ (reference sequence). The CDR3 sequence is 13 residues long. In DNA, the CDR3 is TGTGCCAGCAGCTTCCGACAGAACACTGAAGCTTTCTTT. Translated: CASSFRQNTEAFF. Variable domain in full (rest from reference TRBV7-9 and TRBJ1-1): DTGVSQNPRHKITKRGQNVTFRCDPISEHNRLYWYRQTLGQGPEFLTYFQNEAQLEKSRLLSDRFSAERPKGSFSTLEIQRTEQGDSAMYLCASSFRQNTEAFFGQGTRLTVV.

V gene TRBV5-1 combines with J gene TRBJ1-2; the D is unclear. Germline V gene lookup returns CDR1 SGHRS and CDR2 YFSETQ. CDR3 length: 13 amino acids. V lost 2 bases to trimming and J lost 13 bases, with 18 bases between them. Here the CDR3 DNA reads TGCGCCAGCAGCTTACTCGACGGCTTTGAAGCCACCTTC. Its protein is CASSLLDGFEATF. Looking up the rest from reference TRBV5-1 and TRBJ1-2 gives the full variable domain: KAGVTQTPRYLIKTRGQQVTLSCSPISGHRSVSWYQQTPGQGLQFLFEYFSETQRNKGNFPGRFSGRQFSNSRSEMNVSTLELGDSALYLCASSLLDGFEATFGSGTRLTVV.

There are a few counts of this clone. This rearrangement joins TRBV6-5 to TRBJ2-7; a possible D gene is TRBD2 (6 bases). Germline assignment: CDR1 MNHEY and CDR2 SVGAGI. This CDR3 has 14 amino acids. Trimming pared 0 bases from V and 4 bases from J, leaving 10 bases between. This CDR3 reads CASSYSGLEYEQYF. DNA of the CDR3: TGTGCCAGCAGTTACTCGGGACTCGAGTACGAGCAGTACTTC.

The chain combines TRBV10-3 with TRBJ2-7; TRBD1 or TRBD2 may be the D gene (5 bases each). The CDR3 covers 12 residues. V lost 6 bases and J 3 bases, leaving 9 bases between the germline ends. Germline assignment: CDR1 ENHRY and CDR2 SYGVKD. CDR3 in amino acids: CAISGANYEQYF. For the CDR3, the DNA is TGTGCCATCAGCGGGGCCAACTACGAGCAGTACTTC.

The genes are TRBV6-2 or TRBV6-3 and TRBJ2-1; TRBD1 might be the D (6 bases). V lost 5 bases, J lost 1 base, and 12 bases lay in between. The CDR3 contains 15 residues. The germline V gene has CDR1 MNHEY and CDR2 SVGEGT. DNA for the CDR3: TGTGCCAGCAGTAGCCTAGGGGGTTCCTACAATGAGCAGTTCTTC. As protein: CASSSLGGSYNEQFF.

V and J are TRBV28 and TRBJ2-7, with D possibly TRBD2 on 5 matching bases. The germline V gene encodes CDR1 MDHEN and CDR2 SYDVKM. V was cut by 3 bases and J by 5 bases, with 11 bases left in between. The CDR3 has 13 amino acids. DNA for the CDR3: TGTGCCAGCAGTTTCGGCGGGTCGAACGAGCAGTACTTC. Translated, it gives CASSFGGSNEQYF. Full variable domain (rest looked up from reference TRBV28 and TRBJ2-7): DVKVTQSSRYLVKRTGEKVFLECVQDMDHENMFWYRQDPGLGLRLIYFSYDVKMKEKGDIPEGYSVSREKKERFSLILESASTNQTSMYLCASSFGGSNEQYFGPGTRLTVT.

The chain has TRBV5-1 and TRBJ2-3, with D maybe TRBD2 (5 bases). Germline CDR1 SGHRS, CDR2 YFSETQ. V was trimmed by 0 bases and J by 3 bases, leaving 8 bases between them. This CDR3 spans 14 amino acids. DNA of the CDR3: TGCGCCAGCAGCTTGGTTCCGGGGACAGATACGCAGTATTTT. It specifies CASSLVPGTDTQYF. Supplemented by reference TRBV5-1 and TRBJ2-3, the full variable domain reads KAGVTQTPRYLIKTRGQQVTLSCSPISGHRSVSWYQQTPGQGLQFLFEYFSETQRNKGNFPGRFSGRQFSNSRSEMNVSTLELGDSALYLCASSLVPGTDTQYFGPGTRLTVL.

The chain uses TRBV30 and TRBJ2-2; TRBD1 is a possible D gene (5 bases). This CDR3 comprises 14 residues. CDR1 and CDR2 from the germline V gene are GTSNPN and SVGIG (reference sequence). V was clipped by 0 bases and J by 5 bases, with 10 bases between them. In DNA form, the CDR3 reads TGTGCCTGGAGTGTACAGGTCCCAACCGGGGAGCTGTTTTTT. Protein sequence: CAWSVQVPTGELFF.

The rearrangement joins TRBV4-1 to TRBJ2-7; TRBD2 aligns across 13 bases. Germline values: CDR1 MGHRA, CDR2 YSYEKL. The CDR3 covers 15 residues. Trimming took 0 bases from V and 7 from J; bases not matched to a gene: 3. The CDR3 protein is CASSQDAGLAGEQYF. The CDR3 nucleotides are TGCGCCAGCAGCCAAGATGCGGGACTAGCGGGAGAGCAGTACTTC.

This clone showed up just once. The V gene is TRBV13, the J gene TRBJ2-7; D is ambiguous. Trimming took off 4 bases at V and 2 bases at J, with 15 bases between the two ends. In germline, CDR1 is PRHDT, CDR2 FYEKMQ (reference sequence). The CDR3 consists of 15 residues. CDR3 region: CASSYSGATTYEQYF. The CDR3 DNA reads TGTGCCAGCAGCTATTCAGGCGCTACCACCTACGAGCAGTACTTC.

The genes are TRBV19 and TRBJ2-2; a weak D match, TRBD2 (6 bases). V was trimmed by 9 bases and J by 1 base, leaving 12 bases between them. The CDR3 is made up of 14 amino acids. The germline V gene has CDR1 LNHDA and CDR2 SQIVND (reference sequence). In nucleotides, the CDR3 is TGTGCCAGCTCGGCGGGGCTGAACACCGGGGAGCTGTTTTTT. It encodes CASSAGLNTGELFF.

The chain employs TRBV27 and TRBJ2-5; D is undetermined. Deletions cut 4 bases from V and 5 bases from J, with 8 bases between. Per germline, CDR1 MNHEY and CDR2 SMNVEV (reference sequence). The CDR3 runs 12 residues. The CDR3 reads CASSSPYETQYF. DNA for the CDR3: TGTGCCAGCAGTTCCCCGTACGAGACCCAGTACTTC.

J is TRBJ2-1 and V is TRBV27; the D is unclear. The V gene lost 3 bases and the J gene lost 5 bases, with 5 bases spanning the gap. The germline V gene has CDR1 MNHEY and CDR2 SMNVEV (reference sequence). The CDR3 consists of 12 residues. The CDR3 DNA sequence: TGTGCCAGCAGTTTTGATCACAATGAGCAGTTCTTC. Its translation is CASSFDHNEQFF.

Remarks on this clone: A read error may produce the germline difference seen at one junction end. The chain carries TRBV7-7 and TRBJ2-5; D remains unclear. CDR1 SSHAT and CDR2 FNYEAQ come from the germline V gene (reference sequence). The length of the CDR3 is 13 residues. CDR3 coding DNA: TGTGCTAGCAGCTTAGGACGGCAAGAGACCCAGTACTTC. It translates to CASSLGRQETQYF.

CDR3 bases: TGTGCCAGCAGTTCCCGGCGGGACAGGGCCATCCCCCTCCACTTT. It is translated as CASSSRRDRAIPLHF. The chain combines TRBV7-6 with TRBJ1-6, with 9 bases aligning to TRBD1. The germline V gene encodes CDR1 SGHVS and CDR2 FNYEAQ. The V segment lost 6 bases and the J segment 13 bases; nucleotides outside the gene matches: 13. The CDR3 spans 15 residues. The variable domain in full, with the rest retrieved from reference TRBV7-6 and TRBJ1-6, is GAGVSQSPRYKVTKRGQDVALRCDPISGHVSLYWYRQALGQGPEFLTYFNYEAQQDKSGLPNDRFSAERPEGSISTLTIQRTEQRDSAMYRCASSSRRDRAIPLHFGNGTRLTVT.

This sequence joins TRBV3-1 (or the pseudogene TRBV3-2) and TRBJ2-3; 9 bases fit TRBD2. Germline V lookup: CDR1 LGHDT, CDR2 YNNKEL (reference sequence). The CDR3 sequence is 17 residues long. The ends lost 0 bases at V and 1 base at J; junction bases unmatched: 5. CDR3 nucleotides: TGTGCCAGCAGCCAAGAACCACTAGCGGGTCGCACAGATACGCAGTATTTT. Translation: CASSQEPLAGRTDTQYF.

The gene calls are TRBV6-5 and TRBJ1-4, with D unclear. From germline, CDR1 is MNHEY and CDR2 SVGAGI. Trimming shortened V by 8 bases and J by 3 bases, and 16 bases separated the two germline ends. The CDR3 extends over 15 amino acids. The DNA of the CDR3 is TGTGCCAGCGGAAGGACCGGGCAGGCTAATGAAAAACTGTTTTTT. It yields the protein CASGRTGQANEKLFF.

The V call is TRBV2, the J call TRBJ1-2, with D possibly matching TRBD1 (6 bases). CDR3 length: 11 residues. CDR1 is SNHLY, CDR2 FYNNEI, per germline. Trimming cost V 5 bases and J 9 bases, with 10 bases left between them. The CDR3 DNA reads TGTGCCAGCAGTCAGGGGAGAAGCTACACCTTC. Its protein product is CASSQGRSYTF.

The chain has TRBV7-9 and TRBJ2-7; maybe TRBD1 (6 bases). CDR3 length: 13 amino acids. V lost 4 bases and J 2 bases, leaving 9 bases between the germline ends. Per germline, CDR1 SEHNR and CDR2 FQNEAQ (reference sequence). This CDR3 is CASSSTGTYEQYF. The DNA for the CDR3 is TGTGCCAGCAGCTCCACAGGGACCTACGAGCAGTACTTC. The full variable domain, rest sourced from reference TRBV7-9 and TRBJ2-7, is DTGVSQNPRHKITKRGQNVTFRCDPISEHNRLYWYRQTLGQGPEFLTYFQNEAQLEKSRLLSDRFSAERPKGSFSTLEIQRTEQGDSAMYLCASSSTGTYEQYFGPGTRLTVT.

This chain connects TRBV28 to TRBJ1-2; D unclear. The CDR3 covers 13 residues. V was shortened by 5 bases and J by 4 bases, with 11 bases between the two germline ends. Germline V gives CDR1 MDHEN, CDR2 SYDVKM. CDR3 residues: CASSPGILYGYTF. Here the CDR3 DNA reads TGTGCCAGCAGTCCCGGGATACTCTATGGCTACACCTTC.

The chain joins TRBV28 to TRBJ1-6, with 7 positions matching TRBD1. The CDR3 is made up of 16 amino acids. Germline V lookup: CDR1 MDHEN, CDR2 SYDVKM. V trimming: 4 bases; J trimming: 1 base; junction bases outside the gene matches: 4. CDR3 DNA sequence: TGTGCCAGCAGTTGGGACAGCAGTTCCTATAATTCACCCCTCCACTTT. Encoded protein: CASSWDSSSYNSPLHF.

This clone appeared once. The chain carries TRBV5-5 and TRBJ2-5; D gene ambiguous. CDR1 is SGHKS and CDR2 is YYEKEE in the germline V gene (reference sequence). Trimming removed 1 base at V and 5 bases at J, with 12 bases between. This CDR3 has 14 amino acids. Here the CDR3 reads CASSLSPSWETQYF. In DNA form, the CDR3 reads TGTGCCAGCAGCTTGTCGCCCTCGTGGGAGACCCAGTACTTC.

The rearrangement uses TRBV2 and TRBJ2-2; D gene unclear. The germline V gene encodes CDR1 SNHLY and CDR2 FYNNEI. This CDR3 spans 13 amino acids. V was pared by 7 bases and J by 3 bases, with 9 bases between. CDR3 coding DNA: TGTGCCAGCACTAGAACGGACACCGGGGAGCTGTTTTTT. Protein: CASTRTDTGELFF.

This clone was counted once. CDR3 sequence reads: CASTIEDDNEQFF. The CDR3 DNA reads as TGTGCCAGCACCATAGAGGATGACAATGAGCAGTTCTTC. This rearrangement joins TRBV5-5 to TRBJ2-1; D ambiguous. Per germline, CDR1 SGHKS and CDR2 YYEKEE (reference sequence). CDR3 length: 13 amino acids. Trimming removed 6 bases at V and 5 bases at J, with 12 bases between. The variable domain in full, completed from reference TRBV5-5 and TRBJ2-1, reads DAGVTQSPTHLIKTRGQQVTLRCSPISGHKSVSWYQQVLGQGPQFIFQYYEKEERGRGNFPDRFSARQFPNYSSELNVNALLLGDSALYLCASTIEDDNEQFFGPGTRLTVL.

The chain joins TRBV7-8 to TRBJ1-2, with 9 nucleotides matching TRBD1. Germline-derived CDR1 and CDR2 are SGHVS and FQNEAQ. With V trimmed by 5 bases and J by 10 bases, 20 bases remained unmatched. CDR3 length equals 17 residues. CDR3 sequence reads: CASSPLVGQGRPLIYTF. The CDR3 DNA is TGTGCCAGCAGCCCATTAGTAGGACAGGGGCGCCCCTTAATCTACACCTTC.

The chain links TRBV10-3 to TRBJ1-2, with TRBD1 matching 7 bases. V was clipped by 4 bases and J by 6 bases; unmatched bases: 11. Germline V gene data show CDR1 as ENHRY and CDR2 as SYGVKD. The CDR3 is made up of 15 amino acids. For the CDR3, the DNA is TGTGCCATCAGTGGGGACCAACAGGGGTGGGATGGCTACACCTTC. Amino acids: CAISGDQQGWDGYTF.